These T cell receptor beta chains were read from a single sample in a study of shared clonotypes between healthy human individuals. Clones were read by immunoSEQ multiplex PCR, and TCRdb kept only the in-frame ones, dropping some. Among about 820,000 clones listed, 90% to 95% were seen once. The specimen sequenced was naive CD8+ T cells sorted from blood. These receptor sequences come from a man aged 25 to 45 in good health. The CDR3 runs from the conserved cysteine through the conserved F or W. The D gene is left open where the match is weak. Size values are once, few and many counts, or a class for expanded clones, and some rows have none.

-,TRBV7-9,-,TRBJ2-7,CASSLVGDYEQYF,TGTGCCAGCAGCTTAGTAGGTGACTACGAGCAGTACTTC
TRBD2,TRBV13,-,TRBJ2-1,CASSPLGLAGIYNEQFF,TGTGCCAGCAGCCCCTTAGGACTAGCGGGAATCTACAATGAGCAGTTCTTC
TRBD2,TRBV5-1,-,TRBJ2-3,CASSWGLGGNTDTQYF,TGCGCCAGCAGCTGGGGACTAGGGGGGAACACAGATACGCAGTATTTT
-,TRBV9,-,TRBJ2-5,CASSGGFQETQYF,TGTGCCAGCAGCGGGGGGTTTCAAGAGACCCAGTACTTC
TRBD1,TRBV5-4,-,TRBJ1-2,CASSLTGAWDYGYTF,TGTGCCAGCAGCTTAACAGGGGCTTGGGACTATGGCTACACCTTC
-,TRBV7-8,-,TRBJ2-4,CASSLGQENIQYF,TGTGCCAGCAGCTTAGGACAGGAAAACATTCAGTACTTC
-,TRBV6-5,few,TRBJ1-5,CASSTIQPQHF,TGTGCCAGCAGTACGATCCAGCCCCAGCATTTT
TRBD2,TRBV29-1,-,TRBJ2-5,CSVFLAGEQETQYF,TGCAGCGTTTTTCTAGCGGGAGAACAAGAGACCCAGTACTTC
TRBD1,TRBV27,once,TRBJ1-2,CASSPRGQGTSYGYTF,TGTGCCAGCAGTCCCCGTGGACAGGGGACCTCTTATGGCTACACCTTC
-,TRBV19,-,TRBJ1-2,CASSIPGKGGNYGYTF,TGTGCCAGTAGTATACCAGGAAAGGGTGGCAACTATGGCTACACCTTC